This TCR beta chain was recovered during a study of CD8 T cell repertoires and HIV-1 epitope variants. Looking at the study overall: Separate wells received one of Twenty-five Gag or Nef variant peptides.

TCRdb's table, derived via immunoSEQ multiplex PCR, lists solely in-frame clones and lacks some. Of 4,000 to 5,000 clones detected, about 70% appear once; the ten largest clones hold roughly 43%. Comment on this clone: Its antigen is currently unknown.

Material for sequencing was cultured CD8+ T cells derived from PBMCs. The receptor was isolated from a male donor with HIV.

CDR3 amino acids: CASSLGSGLAGGVGTDTQYF. The CDR3 DNA follows: TGTGCCAGCAGCTTAGGCTCGGGACTAGCGGGGGGGGTCGGCACAGATACGCAGTATTTT. V usage is TRBV13 and J usage is TRBJ2-3; 16 nucleotides match TRBD2. Germline V lookup: CDR1 PRHDT, CDR2 FYEKMQ (reference sequence). Trimming cost V 0 bases and J 1 base; bases outside gene matches: 7. CDR3 length: 20 residues.